The clone carrying this TCR beta chain was picked up a small number of times. This CDR3 comprises 11 residues. V shed 7 bases and J shed 6 bases, with 9 bases lying between them. Germline CDR1 and CDR2: SNHLY and FYNNEI. This record belongs to a study of blood T cell repertoires in COVID-19. Study as a whole: The cDNA or gDNA used as material had been derived from T cells, B-cell-depleted T cells, or PBMCs.

Original methodology: Nucleated cell counts were estimated from reference gene primer amplification. Clones were sequenced by immunoSEQ multiplex PCR, and TCRdb holds only the in-frame ones, with some missing. The V and J calls and clone size are taken from that table; D and trimming were inferred from the DNA. The repertoire has fewer than 130,000 clones, under 80% of them found once; the top ten carry 20% to 25%. The origin of this receptor is a man between 65 and 79 years old with active or convalescent COVID-19. Sequences were obtained from peripheral blood. The rearrangement joins TRBV2 to TRBJ1-1; possibly TRBD1 for D (5 bases). CDR3 sequence: CASTQQAEAFF. CDR3 coding DNA: TGTGCCAGCACCCAACAGGCTGAAGCTTTCTTT.